This T cell receptor (beta chain) was profiled in a study of T cell repertoires in urothelial bladder cancer. On this clone itself: Its cognate antigen is unknown.

TCRdb keeps only in-frame clones here, not all; method: immunoSEQ multiplex PCR. This sample has about 9,000 clones, with 58% found just once. Study observations and caveats: In carcinoma specimens, a single clone made up to about 15% of infiltrating lymphocytes.

This CDR3 is built from 17 residues. Trimming removed 3 bases from V and 2 bases from J, with 18 bases in between. The germline gives CDR1 SGHTA, CDR2 FQGNSA. The specimen sequenced was tumor-infiltrating cells from bladder cancer. This sequence originates from a human donor with urothelial carcinoma. The chain couples TRBV7-2 to TRBJ2-3; D is perhaps TRBD2 (6 bases). In DNA form, the CDR3 reads TGTGCCAGCAGCTTGGCCTCTAGCGCCCCCACCACAGATACGCAGTATTTT. It is translated as CASSLASSAPTTDTQYF.